This T cell receptor (beta chain) was recorded in a study of T-cell memory formation after mild COVID-19. The CDR3 runs 12 residues. V lost 3 bases, J lost 2 bases, and 5 bases lay in between. The germline V gene has CDR1 GTSNPN and CDR2 SVGIG (reference sequence). MiXCR was run by TCRdb on the 5' RACE reads, yielding one entry per CDR3 protein. The repertoire holds around 440,000 distinct CDR3 sequences, with about 20% as singletons. The origin of this receptor is an adult woman who had mild COVID-19 (a few samples of this study predate the infection). Cell type and time point are not known. The rearrangement links TRBV30 to TRBJ2-1, with unresolved D. What was sequenced was PBMCs or a T cell subset sorted from them (not recorded which). DNA for the CDR3: TGTGCCTGGAGGTTAACCTACAATGAGCAGTTCTTC. Amino acids: CAWRLTYNEQFF.